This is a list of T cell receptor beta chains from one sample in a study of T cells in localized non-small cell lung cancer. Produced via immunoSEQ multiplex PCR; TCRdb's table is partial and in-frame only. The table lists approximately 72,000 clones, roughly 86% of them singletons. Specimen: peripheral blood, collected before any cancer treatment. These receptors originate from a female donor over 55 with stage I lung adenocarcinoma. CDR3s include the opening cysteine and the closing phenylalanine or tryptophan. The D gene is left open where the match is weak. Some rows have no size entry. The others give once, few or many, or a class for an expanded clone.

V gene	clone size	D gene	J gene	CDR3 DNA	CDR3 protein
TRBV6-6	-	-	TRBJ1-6	TGTGCCAGCAGTGACAGGATACAAAATTCACCCCTCCACTTT	CASSDRIQNSPLHF
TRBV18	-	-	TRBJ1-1	TGTGCCAGCTCACCATCTCCCAATTTGGACACTGAAGCTTTCTTT	CASSPSPNLDTEAFF
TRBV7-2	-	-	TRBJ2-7	TGTGCCAGCAGCTTGGCGTTCGCCTACGAGCAGTACTTC	CASSLAFAYEQYF
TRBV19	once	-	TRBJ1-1	TGTGCCAGTAGTATGGTACAGGGACGGGGCACTGAAGCTTTCTTT	CASSMVQGRGTEAFF
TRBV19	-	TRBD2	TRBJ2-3	TGTGCCAGTAGTATGGAGACTAGCGGAGCAGCTACGCAGTATTTT	CASSMETSGAATQYF
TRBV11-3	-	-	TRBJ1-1	TGTGCCAGCAGCTTCGAAGGTGGGACTGAAGCTTTCTTT	CASSFEGGTEAFF
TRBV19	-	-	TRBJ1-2	TGTGCCAGTAGTTTGGACAGCCTCTCTGGCTACACCTTC	CASSLDSLSGYTF
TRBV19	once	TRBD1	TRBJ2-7	TGTGCCAGTAGTACCCCGGACAGGGGATACGAGCAGTACTTC	CASSTPDRGYEQYF
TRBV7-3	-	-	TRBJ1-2	TGTGCCAGCAGCCTAGATGACATGGGGGGCTACACCTTC	CASSLDDMGGYTF
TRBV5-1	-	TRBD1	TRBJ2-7	TGCGCCAGCAGGGGGGACAGGGGGTTCAACGAGCAGTACTTC	CASRGDRGFNEQYF
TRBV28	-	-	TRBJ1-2	TGTGCCAGCGGGTCAAGAGGCTATGGCTACACCTTC	CASGSRGYGYTF
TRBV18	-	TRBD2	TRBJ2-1	TGTGCCAGCTCACTGTGGACTAGCGGGGTAGACAATGAGCAGTTCTTC	CASSLWTSGVDNEQFF
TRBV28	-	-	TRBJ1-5	TGTGCCAGCAGTTTACGGGTGGGCAATCAGCCCCAGCATTTT	CASSLRVGNQPQHF
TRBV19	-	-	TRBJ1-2	TGTGCCAGTAGCCCTTTGACTTATCCACCCAACTATGGCTACACCTTC	CASSPLTYPPNYGYTF
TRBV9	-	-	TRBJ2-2	TGTGCCAGCAGCGTAGTATCTTCCGGGGAGCTGTTTTTT	CASSVVSSGELFF
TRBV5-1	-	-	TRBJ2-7	TGCGCCAGCAGCTTTTCGCCGGACCACGAGCAGTACTTC	CASSFSPDHEQYF
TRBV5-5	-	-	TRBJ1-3	TGTGCCAGCAGCCCGGGTGGAGGTGGAAACACCATATATTTT	CASSPGGGGNTIYF
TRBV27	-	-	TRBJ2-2	TGTGCCAGCAGTTCTTGGGGGTCGAACACCGGGGAGCTGTTTTTT	CASSSWGSNTGELFF
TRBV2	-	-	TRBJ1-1	TGTGCCAGCAGCCGGGACCCGAACACTGAAGCTTTCTTT	CASSRDPNTEAFF
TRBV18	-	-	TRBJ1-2	TGTGCCAGCTCACACGGACGGGACTATGGCTACACCTTC	CASSHGRDYGYTF
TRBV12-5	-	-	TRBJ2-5	TGTGCTAGTGGTTTGCACAGCCAAGAGACCCAGTACTTC	CASGLHSQETQYF
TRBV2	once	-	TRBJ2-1	TGTGCCAGCAGTGAAGTTAACGGAGGTGAGCAGTTCTTC	CASSEVNGGEQFF
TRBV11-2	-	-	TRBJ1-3	TGTGCCAGCAGAGGACTCCTGAGCCCCTCTGGAAACACCATATATTTT	CASRGLLSPSGNTIYF
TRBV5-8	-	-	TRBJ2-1	TGTGCCAGCAGCCCACCAGTGCTTGACAATGAGCAGTTCTTC	CASSPPVLDNEQFF
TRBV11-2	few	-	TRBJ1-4	TGTGCCAGCAGCTTAGCCCTCCCGGGTCGCGCAACTAATGAAAAACTGTTTTTT	CASSLALPGRATNEKLFF
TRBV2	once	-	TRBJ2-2	TGTGCCAGCAGAGACACCGGGGAGCTGTTTTTT	CASRDTGELFF
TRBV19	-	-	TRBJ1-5	TGTGCCAGTAGTATTTCTCCTCAACTTAGCAATCAGCCCCAGCATTTT	CASSISPQLSNQPQHF
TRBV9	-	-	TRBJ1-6	TGTGCCAGCAGCGCAGGCGGGGAGTCCCTCCACTTT	CASSAGGESLHF
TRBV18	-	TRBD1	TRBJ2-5	TGTGCCAGCACACGATCACTATCCACCGGGACAGGGGAAGAGACCCAGTACTTC	CASTRSLSTGTGEETQYF
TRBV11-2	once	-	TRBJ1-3	TGTGCCAGCGTAGGTTTCTCTGGAAACACCATATATTTT	CASVGFSGNTIYF
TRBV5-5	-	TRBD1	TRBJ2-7	TGTGCCAGCAGCTTGGTAGGACAGGGTAACCACGAGCAGTACTTC	CASSLVGQGNHEQYF
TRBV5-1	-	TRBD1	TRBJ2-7	TGCGCCAGCAGCTCCCGGGACAGGGGAGGAGAGCAGTACTTC	CASSSRDRGGEQYF
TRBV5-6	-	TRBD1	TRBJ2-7	TGTGCCAGCAGCTTGGAACAGGGGAAGGGAACGGCCGAGCAGTACTTC	CASSLEQGKGTAEQYF
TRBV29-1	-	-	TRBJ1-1	TGCAGCGTCAAAACAGGGATGGGTAACACTGAAGCTTTCTTT	CSVKTGMGNTEAFF
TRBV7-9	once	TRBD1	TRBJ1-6	TGTGCCAGCAGCGGGGACAGGGACAATTCACCCCTCCACTTT	CASSGDRDNSPLHF
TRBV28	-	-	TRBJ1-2	TGTGCCAGCAGCTTGGCGAGAAGAGGCGGCTACACCTTC	CASSLARRGGYTF
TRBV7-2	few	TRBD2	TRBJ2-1	TGTGCCAGCAGCTTAGCGCGGGGGAATGAGCAGTTCTTC	CASSLARGNEQFF
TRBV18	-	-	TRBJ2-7	TGTGCCAGCTCACCACCGGGTGGCGAGCAGTACTTC	CASSPPGGEQYF
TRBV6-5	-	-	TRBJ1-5	TGTGCCAGCAGTTGGACTGAGAATCAGCCCCAGCATTTT	CASSWTENQPQHF
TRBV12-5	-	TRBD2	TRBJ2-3	TGTGCTAGTGGACCCCCTAGCGGGAGGGCCCGTGATACGCAGTATTTT	CASGPPSGRARDTQYF
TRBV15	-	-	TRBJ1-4	TGTGCCACCAGCAAAACCCGGCAGACCAATAATGAAAAACTGTTTTTT	CATSKTRQTNNEKLFF
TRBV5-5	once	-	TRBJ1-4	TGTGCCAGCAGCATGGGACCGATTAATGAAAAACTGTTTTTT	CASSMGPINEKLFF
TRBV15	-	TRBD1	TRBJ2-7	TGTGCCACCAGCAGAGGGGGGCAGGGGGCATACGAGCAGTACTTC	CATSRGGQGAYEQYF
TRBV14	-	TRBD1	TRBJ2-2	TGTGCCAGCAGCCAAGCTACAGGGGTCGGCGGGGAGCTGTTTTTT	CASSQATGVGGELFF
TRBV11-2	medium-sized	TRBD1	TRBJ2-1	TGTGCCAGCAGCACCGGGACAGGGGGGGTCAATGAGCAGTTCTTC	CASSTGTGGVNEQFF
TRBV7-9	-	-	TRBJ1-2	TGTGCCAGCAGCCCGAGCGGTACAGGGAGCGGCAACACCTTC	CASSPSGTGSGNTF
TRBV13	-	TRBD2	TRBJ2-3	TGTGCCAGCAGCCGACGGGGCGGGAGGGCCCCAGATACGCAGTATTTT	CASSRRGGRAPDTQYF
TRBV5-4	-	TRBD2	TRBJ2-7	TGTGCCAGCAGCCAACGAAGGCTGGGAGGGCCCTACGAGCAGTACTTC	CASSQRRLGGPYEQYF
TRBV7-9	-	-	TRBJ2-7	TGTGCCAGCAGCCCGGGAAGGTTAGGGAGGAACGAGCAGTACTTC	CASSPGRLGRNEQYF
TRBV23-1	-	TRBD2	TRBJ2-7	TGCGCCAGCAGTCGACGTAGCGGGAGCCGTTTGGCCCCCTTCTACGAGCAGTACTTC	CASSRRSGSRLAPFYEQYF
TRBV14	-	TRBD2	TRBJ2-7	TGTGCCAGCAGCCAAGGGGCCGGGACTAGCGGGAGGGTTTACTACGAGCAGTACTTC	CASSQGAGTSGRVYYEQYF
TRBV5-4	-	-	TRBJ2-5	TGTGCCAGCAGCTTGGCAGGACTGGGACTGAAAGAGACCCAGTACTTC	CASSLAGLGLKETQYF
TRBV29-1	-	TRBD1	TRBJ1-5	TGCAGCGTGAGATGGGACAGTGGGAATCAGCCCCAGCATTTT	CSVRWDSGNQPQHF
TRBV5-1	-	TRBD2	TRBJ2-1	TGCGCCAGCAGCTGGGGACTAGCGGACTCCTACAATGAGCAGTTCTTC	CASSWGLADSYNEQFF
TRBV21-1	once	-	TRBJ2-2	TGTGCCAGCAGCAAAGTTCTTGGCGGGGAGCTGTTTTTT	CASSKVLGGELFF